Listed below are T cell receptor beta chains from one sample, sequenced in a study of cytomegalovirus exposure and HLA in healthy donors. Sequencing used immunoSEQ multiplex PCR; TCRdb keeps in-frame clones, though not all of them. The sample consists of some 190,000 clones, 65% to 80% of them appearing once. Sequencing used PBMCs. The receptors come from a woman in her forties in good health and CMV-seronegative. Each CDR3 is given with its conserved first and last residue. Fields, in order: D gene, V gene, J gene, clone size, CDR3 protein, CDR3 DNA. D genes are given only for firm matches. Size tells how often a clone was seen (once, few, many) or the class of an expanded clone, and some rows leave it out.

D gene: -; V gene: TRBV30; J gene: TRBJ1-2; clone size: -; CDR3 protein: CAWSPASHNYGYTF; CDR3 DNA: TGTGCCTGGAGTCCCGCGAGCCATAACTATGGCTACACCTTC
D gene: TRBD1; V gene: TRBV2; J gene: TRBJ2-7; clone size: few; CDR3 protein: CASSWTGSAEQYF; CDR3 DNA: TGTGCCAGCAGTTGGACAGGGTCGGCCGAGCAGTACTTC
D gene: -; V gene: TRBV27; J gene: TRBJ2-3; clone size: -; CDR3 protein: CASSHRDTTDTQYF; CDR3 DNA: TGTGCCAGCAGCCACCGGGACACCACAGATACGCAGTATTTT
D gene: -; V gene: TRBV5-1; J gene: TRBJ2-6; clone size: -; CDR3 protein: CASSLLGGPGANVLTF; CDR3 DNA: TGCGCCAGCAGCTTGTTGGGGGGTCCCGGGGCCAACGTCCTGACTTTC
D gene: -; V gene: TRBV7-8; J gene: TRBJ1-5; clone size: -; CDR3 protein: CASSVAYRFNQPQHF; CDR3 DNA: TGTGCCAGCAGCGTAGCTTACAGATTCAATCAGCCCCAGCATTTT
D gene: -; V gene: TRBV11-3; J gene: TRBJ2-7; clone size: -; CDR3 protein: CASSLVRTSYEQYF; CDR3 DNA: TGTGCCAGCAGCTTAGTTCGGACATCCTACGAGCAGTACTTC
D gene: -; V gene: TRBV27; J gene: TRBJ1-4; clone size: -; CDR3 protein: CASSPADFDRNNEKLFF; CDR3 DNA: TGTGCCAGCAGTCCCGCGGATTTCGACAGAAATAATGAAAAACTGTTTTTT
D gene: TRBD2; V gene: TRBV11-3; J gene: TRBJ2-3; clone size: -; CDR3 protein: CASSLMGLADTDTQYF; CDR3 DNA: TGTGCCAGCAGCTTAATGGGACTAGCGGACACAGATACGCAGTATTTT
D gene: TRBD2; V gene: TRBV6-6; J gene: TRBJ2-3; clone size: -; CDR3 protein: CASKGSGGLFTDTQYF; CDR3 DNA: TGTGCCAGCAAGGGGTCGGGGGGACTCTTCACAGATACGCAGTATTTT
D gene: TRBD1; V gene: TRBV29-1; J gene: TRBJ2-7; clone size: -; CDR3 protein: CSGEQGAFEYF; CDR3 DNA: TGCAGCGGGGAACAGGGGGCGTTTGAGTACTTC
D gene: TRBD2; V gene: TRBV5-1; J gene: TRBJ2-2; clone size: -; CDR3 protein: CASSSGPSGREGGELFF; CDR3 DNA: TGCGCCAGCAGCTCCGGTCCTAGCGGGAGGGAAGGCGGGGAGCTGTTTTTT
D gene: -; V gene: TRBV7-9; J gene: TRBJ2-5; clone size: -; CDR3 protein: CASTYPTTQETQYF; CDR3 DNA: TGTGCCAGCACCTACCCGACTACGCAAGAGACCCAGTACTTC
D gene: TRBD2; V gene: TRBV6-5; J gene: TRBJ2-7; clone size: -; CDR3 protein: CASSYSGVAGGYEQYF; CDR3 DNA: TGTGCCAGCAGTTACTCGGGTGTAGCGGGGGGCTACGAGCAGTACTTC